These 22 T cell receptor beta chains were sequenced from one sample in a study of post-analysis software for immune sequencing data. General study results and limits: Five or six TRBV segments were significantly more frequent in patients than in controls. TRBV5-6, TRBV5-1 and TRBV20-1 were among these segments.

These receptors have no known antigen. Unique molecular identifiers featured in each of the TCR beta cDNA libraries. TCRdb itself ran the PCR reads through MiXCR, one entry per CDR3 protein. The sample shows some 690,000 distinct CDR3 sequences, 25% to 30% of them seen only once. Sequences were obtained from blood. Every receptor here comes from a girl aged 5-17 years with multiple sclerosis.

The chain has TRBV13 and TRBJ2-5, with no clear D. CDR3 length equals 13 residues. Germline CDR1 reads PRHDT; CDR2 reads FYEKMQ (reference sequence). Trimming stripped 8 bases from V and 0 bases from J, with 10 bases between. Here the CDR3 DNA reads TGTGCCAGCGGGCGAGATTACCAAGAGACCCAGTACTTC. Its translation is CASGRDYQETQYF. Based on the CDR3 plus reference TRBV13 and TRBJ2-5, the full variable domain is AAGVIQSPRHLIKEKRETATLKCYPIPRHDTVYWYQQGPGQDPQFLISFYEKMQSDKGSIPDRFSAQQFSDYHSELNMSSLELGDSALYFCASGRDYQETQYFGPGTRLLVL.

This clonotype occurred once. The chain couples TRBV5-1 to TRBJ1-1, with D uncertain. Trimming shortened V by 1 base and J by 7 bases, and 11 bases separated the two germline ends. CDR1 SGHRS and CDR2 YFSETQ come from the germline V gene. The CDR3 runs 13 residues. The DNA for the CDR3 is TGCGCCAGCAGCTTGCCTAGGGCCGATGAAGCTTTCTTT. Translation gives CASSLPRADEAFF. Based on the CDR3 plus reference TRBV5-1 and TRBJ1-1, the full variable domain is KAGVTQTPRYLIKTRGQQVTLSCSPISGHRSVSWYQQTPGQGLQFLFEYFSETQRNKGNFPGRFSGRQFSNSRSEMNVSTLELGDSALYLCASSLPRADEAFFGQGTRLTVV.

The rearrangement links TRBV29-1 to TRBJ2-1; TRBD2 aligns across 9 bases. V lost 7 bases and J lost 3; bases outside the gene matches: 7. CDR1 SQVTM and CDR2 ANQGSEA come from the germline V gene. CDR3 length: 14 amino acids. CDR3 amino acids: CSARTSVVYNEQFF. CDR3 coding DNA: TGCAGCGCCCGGACTAGCGTAGTCTACAATGAGCAGTTCTTC.

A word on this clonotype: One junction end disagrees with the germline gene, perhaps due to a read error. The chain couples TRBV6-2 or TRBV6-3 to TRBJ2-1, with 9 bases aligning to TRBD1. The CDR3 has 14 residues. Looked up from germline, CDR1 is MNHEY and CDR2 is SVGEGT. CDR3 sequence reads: CASSRDRVYNEHFF. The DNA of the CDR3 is TGTGCCAGCAGCCGGGACAGGGTATACAATGAGCACTTCTTC.

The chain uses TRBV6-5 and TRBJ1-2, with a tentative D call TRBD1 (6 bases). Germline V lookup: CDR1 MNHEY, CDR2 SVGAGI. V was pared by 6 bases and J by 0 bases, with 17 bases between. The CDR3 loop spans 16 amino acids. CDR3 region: CASRTRWGLANYGYTF. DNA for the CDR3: TGTGCCAGCAGGACTAGGTGGGGGCTAGCTAACTATGGCTACACCTTC.

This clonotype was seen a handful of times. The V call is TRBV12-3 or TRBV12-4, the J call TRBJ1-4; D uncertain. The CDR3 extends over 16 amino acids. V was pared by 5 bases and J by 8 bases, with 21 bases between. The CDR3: CASSPRRGVQEEKLFF. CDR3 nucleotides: TGTGCCAGCAGTCCCCGCCGGGGTGTCCAGGAAGAAAAACTGTTTTTT.

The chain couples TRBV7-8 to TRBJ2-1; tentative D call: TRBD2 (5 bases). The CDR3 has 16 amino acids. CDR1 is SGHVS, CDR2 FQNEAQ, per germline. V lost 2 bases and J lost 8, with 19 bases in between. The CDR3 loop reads CASSLIPRSYGDEQFF. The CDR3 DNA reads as TGTGCCAGCAGCTTAATCCCCCGGTCTTACGGGGATGAGCAGTTCTTC.

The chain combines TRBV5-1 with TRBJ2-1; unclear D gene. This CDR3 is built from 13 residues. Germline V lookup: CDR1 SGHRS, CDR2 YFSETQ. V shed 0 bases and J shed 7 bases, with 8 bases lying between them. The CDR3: CASSLASLNEQFF. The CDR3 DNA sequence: TGCGCCAGCAGCTTGGCCAGCCTAAATGAGCAGTTCTTC.

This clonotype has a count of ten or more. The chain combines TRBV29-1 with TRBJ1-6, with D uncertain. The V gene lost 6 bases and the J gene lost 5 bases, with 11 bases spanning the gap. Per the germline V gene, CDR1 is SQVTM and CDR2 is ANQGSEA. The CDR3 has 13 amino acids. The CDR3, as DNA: TGCAGCGTGCGAGAACGGGATAATTCACCCCTCCACTTT. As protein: CSVRERDNSPLHF. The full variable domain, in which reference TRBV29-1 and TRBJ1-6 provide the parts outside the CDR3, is SAVISQKPSRDICQRGTSLTIQCQVDSQVTMMFWYRQQPGQSLTLIATANQGSEATYESGFVIDKFPISRPNLTFSTLTVSNMSPEDSSIYLCSVRERDNSPLHFGNGTRLTVT.

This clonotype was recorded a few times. The CDR3: CASRWVGGPGYGYTF. The CDR3 DNA is TGTGCCAGCCGCTGGGTGGGGGGGCCTGGCTATGGCTACACCTTC. This chain connects TRBV6-1 to TRBJ1-2; D might be TRBD1 (6 bases). Per the germline V gene, CDR1 is MNHNS and CDR2 is SASEGT. This CDR3 is 15 amino acids long. V dropped 8 bases and J dropped 4 bases, with 20 bases sitting between them.

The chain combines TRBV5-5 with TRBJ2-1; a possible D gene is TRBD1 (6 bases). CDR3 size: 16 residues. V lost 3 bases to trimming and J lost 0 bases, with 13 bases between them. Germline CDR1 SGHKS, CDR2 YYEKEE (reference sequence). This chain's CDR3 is CASSSLGGISYNEQFF. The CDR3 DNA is TGTGCCAGCAGCTCCCTAGGGGGAATCTCCTACAATGAGCAGTTCTTC.

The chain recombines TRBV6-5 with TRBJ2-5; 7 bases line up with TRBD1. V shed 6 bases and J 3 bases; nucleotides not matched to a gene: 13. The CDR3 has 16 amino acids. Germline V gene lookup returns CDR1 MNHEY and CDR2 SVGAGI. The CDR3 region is CASRNRQQGMKETQYF. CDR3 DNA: TGTGCCAGCAGAAACCGACAACAGGGGATGAAAGAGACCCAGTACTTC.

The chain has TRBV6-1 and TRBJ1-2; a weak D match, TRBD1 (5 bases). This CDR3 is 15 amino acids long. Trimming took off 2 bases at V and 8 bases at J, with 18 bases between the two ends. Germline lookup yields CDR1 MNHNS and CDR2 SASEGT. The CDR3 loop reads CASSEPQAKRRGYTF. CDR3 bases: TGTGCCAGCAGTGAACCACAGGCCAAAAGGAGGGGCTACACCTTC.

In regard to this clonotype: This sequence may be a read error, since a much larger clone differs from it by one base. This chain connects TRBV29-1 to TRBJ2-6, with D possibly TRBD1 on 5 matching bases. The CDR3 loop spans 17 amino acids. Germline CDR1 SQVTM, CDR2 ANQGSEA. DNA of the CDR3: TGCAGCGTGGTCTGGGCCGAAACACGCTCTGGGGCCAACGTCCGGACTTTC. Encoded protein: CSVVWAETRSGANVRTF.

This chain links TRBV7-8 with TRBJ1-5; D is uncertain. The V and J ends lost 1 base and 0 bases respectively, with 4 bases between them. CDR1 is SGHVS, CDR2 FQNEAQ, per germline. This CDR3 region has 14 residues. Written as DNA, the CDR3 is TGTGCCAGCAGCTTAGTTAGTAGCAATCAGCCCCAGCATTTT. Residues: CASSLVSSNQPQHF. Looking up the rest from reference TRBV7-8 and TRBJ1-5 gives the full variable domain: GAGVSQSPRYKVAKRGQDVALRCDPISGHVSLFWYQQALGQGPEFLTYFQNEAQLDKSGLPSDRFFAERPEGSVSTLKIQRTQQEDSAVYLCASSLVSSNQPQHFGDGTRLSIL.

DNA for the CDR3: TGTGCCAGCAGCTTTGGGATCGTGTACGAGCAGTACTTC. Translating gives CASSFGIVYEQYF. The chain links TRBV12-3 or TRBV12-4 to TRBJ2-7; D is unresolved. The CDR3 loop spans 13 amino acids. V was cut by 6 bases and J by 4 bases, with 13 bases left in between.

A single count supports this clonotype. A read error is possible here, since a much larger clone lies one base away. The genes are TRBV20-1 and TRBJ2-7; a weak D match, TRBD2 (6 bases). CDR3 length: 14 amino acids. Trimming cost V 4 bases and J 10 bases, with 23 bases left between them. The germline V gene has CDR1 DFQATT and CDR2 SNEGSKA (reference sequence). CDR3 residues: CSATLLAGRLSQYF. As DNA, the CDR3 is TGCAGTGCTACCCTTTTGGCGGGACGCCTTTCCCAGTACTTC.

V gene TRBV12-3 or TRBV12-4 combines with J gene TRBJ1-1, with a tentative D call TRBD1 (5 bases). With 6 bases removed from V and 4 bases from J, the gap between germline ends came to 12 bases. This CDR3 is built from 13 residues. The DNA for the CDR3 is TGTGCCAGCAGCATCGACAGTCTCACTGAAGCTTTCTTT. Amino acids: CASSIDSLTEAFF.

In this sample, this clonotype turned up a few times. CDR3 sequence (DNA): TGTGCCAGCACCTCCCCGGCAGGAGGGTCCTACGAGCAGTACTTC. This gives the protein CASTSPAGGSYEQYF. This chain links TRBV27 with TRBJ2-7; D possibly corresponds to TRBD2 (6 bases). CDR1 is MNHEY, CDR2 SMNVEV, per germline (reference sequence). Trimming removed 7 bases from V and 1 base from J, with 17 bases in between. The CDR3 has 15 residues.

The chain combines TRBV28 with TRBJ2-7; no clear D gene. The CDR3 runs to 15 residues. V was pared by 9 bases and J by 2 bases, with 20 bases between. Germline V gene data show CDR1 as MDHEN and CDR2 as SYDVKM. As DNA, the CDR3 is TGTGCCAGTGGCGGCGGCCTTCAAAACGCCTACGAGCAGTACTTC. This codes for CASGGGLQNAYEQYF.

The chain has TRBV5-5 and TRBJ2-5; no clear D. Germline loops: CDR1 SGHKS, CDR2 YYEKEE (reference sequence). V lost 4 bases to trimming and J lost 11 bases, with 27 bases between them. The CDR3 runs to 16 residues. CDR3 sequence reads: CASSPGLSRITYGQYF. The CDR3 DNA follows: TGTGCCAGCAGCCCGGGCCTCTCACGAATAACCTACGGGCAGTACTTC.

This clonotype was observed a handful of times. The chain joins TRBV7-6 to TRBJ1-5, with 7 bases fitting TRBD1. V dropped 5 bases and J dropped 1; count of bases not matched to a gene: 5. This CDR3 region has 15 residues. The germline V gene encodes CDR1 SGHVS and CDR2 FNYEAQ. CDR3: CASSATGASNQPQHF. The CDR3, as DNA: TGTGCCAGCAGCGCTACAGGGGCCAGCAATCAGCCCCAGCATTTT.